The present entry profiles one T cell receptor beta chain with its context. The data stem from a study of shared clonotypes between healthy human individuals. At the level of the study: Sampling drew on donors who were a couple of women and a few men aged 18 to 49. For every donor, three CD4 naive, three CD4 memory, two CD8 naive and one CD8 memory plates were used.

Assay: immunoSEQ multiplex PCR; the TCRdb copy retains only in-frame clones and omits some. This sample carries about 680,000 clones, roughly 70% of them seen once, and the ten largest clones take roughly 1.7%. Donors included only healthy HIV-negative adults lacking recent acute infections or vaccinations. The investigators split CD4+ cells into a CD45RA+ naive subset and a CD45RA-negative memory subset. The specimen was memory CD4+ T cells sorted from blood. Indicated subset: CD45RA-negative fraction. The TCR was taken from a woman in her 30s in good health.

CDR3 protein: CASSLDAYGYTF. CDR3 sequence (DNA): TGCGCCAGCAGCTTGGACGCCTATGGCTACACCTTC. The chain carries TRBV5-1 and TRBJ1-2; D call uncertain. The CDR3 runs to 12 residues. Germline V CDR1 and CDR2: SGHRS, YFSETQ. V lost 0 bases and J 4 bases, leaving 4 bases between the germline ends. Full variable domain (missing parts from reference TRBV5-1 and TRBJ1-2): KAGVTQTPRYLIKTRGQQVTLSCSPISGHRSVSWYQQTPGQGLQFLFEYFSETQRNKGNFPGRFSGRQFSNSRSEMNVSTLELGDSALYLCASSLDAYGYTFGSGTRLTVV.